The 18 T cell receptor beta chains below come from one sample, sequenced in a study of CD8 T cells in ankylosing spondylitis (TCRdb year 2017). General study outcomes and caveats: Blood from ankylosing spondylitis patients appeared to be characterized by a TCR beta motif made up of about 8 highly homologous amino acid variants.

These receptors have no identified antigens. To prepare the library, 5' RACE was applied. Sequencing was carried out with an Illumina HiSeq 2500. TCRdb reanalyzed the raw reads on its own, using fastp at Q25 for trimming and MiXCR for clone calling, and kept in-frame beta chains. Rows are unified per CDR3 protein, each entry keeping the most common DNA and genes. Present in this sample are 750,000 to 850,000 distinct CDR3 sequences, roughly 10% of which were seen just once. Jointly, the top ten make up about 0.49% of the sample. Material: blood, either unsorted or a sorted T cell fraction (not recorded which). The source is a male donor with ankylosing spondylitis.

This clonotype was detected a few times. The chain links TRBV5-6 to TRBJ1-2, with a possible D match to TRBD1 (5 bases). CDR3 length: 12 amino acids. Germline-derived CDR1 and CDR2 are SGHDT and YYEEEE. Trimming took 4 bases from V and 12 from J, leaving 16 bases between them. The CDR3: CASSRGDSPDTF. The CDR3 DNA reads TGTGCCAGCAGCCGAGGGGACTCACCGGACACCTTC.

This clonotype showed up many times. This rearrangement joins TRBV6-4 to TRBJ2-2; D unresolved. The CDR3 covers 14 residues. The V end was cut by 4 bases, the J end by 6 bases, with 12 bases between. Germline loops: CDR1 MRHNA, CDR2 SNTAGT. The CDR3 DNA reads as TGTGCCAGCAGTGCTGAGCAAGTACCCGGGGAGCTGTTTTTT. Its translation: CASSAEQVPGELFF.

The sample holds a few counts of this clonotype. The J gene is TRBJ2-7, the V gene TRBV20-1; no clear D. V lost 5 bases to trimming and J lost 0 bases, with 14 bases between them. This CDR3 spans 14 amino acids. CDR1 and CDR2 from the germline V gene are DFQATT and SNEGSKA (reference sequence). The CDR3 region has the DNA TGCAGTGCTCCGCACAACGGCGACTCCTACGAGCAGTACTTC. Amino acid sequence: CSAPHNGDSYEQYF.

This rearrangement joins TRBV19 to TRBJ2-7; D remains ambiguous. V dropped 3 bases and J dropped 5 bases, with 8 bases sitting between them. The CDR3 is 12 amino acids. Germline CDR1 LNHDA, CDR2 SQIVND (reference sequence). This CDR3 reads CASSMDRNEQYF. The CDR3 DNA sequence: TGTGCCAGTAGTATGGATCGAAACGAGCAGTACTTC.

This clonotype turned up a few times. The CDR3 DNA reads TGTGCCAGCAGTTTATCCGGGACAGGGGTAGACGAGCAGTACTTC. Its protein is CASSLSGTGVDEQYF. The genes are TRBV27 and TRBJ2-7, with TRBD1 identical over 10 bases. Germline V gene sequence: CDR1 MNHEY, CDR2 SMNVEV (reference sequence). After removal of 0 bases from V and 5 bases from J, the junction contained 4 bases not matched to a gene. CDR3 length equals 15 residues.

Only a few counts were recorded for this clonotype. The chain has TRBV4-2 and TRBJ2-2; 7 bases align to TRBD1. Germline CDR1 is LGHNA and CDR2 is YNFKEQ. The ends lost 0 bases at V and 0 bases at J; junction bases unmatched: 7. The CDR3 runs 18 residues. The CDR3 DNA is TGTGCCAGCAGCCAAGATCTGGGACAGCTATCGAACACCGGGGAGCTGTTTTTT. Translation gives CASSQDLGQLSNTGELFF.

The V and J genes are TRBV20-1 and TRBJ2-5, with D perhaps matching TRBD2 (6 bases). V lost 8 bases, J lost 1 base, and 14 bases lay in between. Germline-derived CDR1 and CDR2 are DFQATT and SNEGSKA (reference sequence). The CDR3 totals 13 residues. The chain's CDR3 is CSSPLGGQETQYF. The CDR3 region has the DNA TGCAGTTCTCCCCTGGGGGGCCAAGAGACCCAGTACTTC.

The genes are TRBV6-2 or TRBV6-3 and TRBJ1-2, with D hard to call. Between the trimmed V and J ends, which lost 2 bases and 5 bases, there was a span of 6 bases. CDR1 MNHEY and CDR2 SVGEGT come from the germline V gene. This CDR3 has 12 residues. The CDR3 coding sequence is TGTGCCAGCAGTTACGAAAGATATGGCTACACCTTC. Its translation is CASSYERYGYTF.

A few counts support this clonotype. The CDR3 sequence is CASSLDSGAGSYEQYF. DNA of the CDR3: TGCGCCAGCAGCTTGGATTCCGGGGCAGGGTCCTACGAGCAGTACTTC. The chain recombines TRBV5-1 with TRBJ2-7, with D tentatively TRBD1 or TRBD2 (5 bases each). Per germline, CDR1 SGHRS and CDR2 YFSETQ. There are 16 residues in the CDR3. V gave up 0 bases and J gave up 1 base, with 14 bases separating them.

This sequence joins TRBV4-3 and TRBJ2-7; 11 positions agree with TRBD2. Unmatched junction bases numbered 6, after V lost 4 bases and J lost 4 bases. The CDR3 runs 15 residues. CDR1 is LGHNA, CDR2 YSLEER, per germline. CDR3 coding DNA: TGCGCCAGCAGCCTGTATAGCGGGGGGGCTTACGAGCAGTACTTC. Translation: CASSLYSGGAYEQYF.

This clonotype was recorded many times. V is TRBV10-3 and J is TRBJ2-1; D uncertain. The CDR3 extends over 12 amino acids. Germline CDR1 and CDR2: ENHRY and SYGVKD. V was shortened by 0 bases and J by 10 bases, with 7 bases between the two germline ends. The CDR3 is CAISESNQEQFF. CDR3 nucleotides: TGTGCCATCAGTGAGTCGAATCAGGAGCAGTTCTTC.

The chain recombines TRBV7-2 with TRBJ2-1, with 9 bases lining up with TRBD2. From germline, CDR1 is SGHTA and CDR2 FQGNSA. This CDR3 comprises 16 residues. The J segment lost 4 bases and the V segment lost 5 bases, leaving 9 bases of the junction unmatched. The CDR3 loop reads CASSPRLAGIYNEQFF. Written as DNA, the CDR3 is TGTGCCAGCAGCCCGCGGCTAGCGGGAATATACAATGAGCAGTTCTTC.

This clonotype was observed once. The chain recombines TRBV5-4 with TRBJ2-7; 8 bases match TRBD1. V was clipped by 1 base and J by 8 bases; unmatched bases: 14. Germline assignment: CDR1 SGHNT and CDR2 YYREEE (reference sequence). This CDR3 contains 16 residues. CDR3 protein: CASSLLPTGADGKQYF. The CDR3 coding sequence is TGTGCCAGCAGCTTGCTTCCGACAGGGGCCGACGGCAAGCAGTACTTC.

J is TRBJ2-3 and V is TRBV20-1; 9 nucleotides agree with TRBD2. The germline V gene has CDR1 DFQATT and CDR2 SNEGSKA (reference sequence). The V gene end was trimmed by 5 bases and the J gene end by 4 bases; junction bases not matched to a gene: 4. This CDR3 comprises 13 residues. The CDR3: CSAFSGSADTQYF. The CDR3 DNA follows: TGCAGTGCTTTTAGCGGGAGCGCAGATACGCAGTATTTT.

Only a few counts were recorded for this clonotype. The chain employs TRBV7-2 and TRBJ2-7; D is undetermined. The CDR3 contains 12 residues. The V gene's germline CDR1 is SGHTA and CDR2 FQGNSA. V was cut by 5 bases and J by 3 bases, with 8 bases left in between. This CDR3 is CASSTYSYEQYF. Written as DNA, the CDR3 is TGTGCCAGCAGCACCTACAGCTACGAGCAGTACTTC.

This clonotype occurred a few times. For the CDR3, the DNA is TGTGCCAGCAGCTTAGATCGGAGCGACTATGGCTACACCTTC. Translated: CASSLDRSDYGYTF. The rearrangement uses TRBV7-9 and TRBJ1-2; D is uncertain. Germline CDR1 is SEHNR and CDR2 is FQNEAQ (reference sequence). The CDR3 consists of 14 residues. Trimming stripped 1 base from V and 3 bases from J, with 9 bases between.

The table lists this clonotype with many counts. The chain has TRBV18 and TRBJ2-6, with TRBD1 matching over 9 bases. This CDR3 spans 18 amino acids. Germline V gene data show CDR1 as KGHSH and CDR2 as LQKENI. Trimming cost V 5 bases and J 3 bases; bases outside gene matches: 11. This CDR3 reads CASSFTGTGLSGANVLTF. CDR3 sequence (DNA): TGTGCCAGCTCATTCACCGGGACAGGGCTGAGTGGGGCCAACGTCCTGACTTTC.

This clonotype was counted only a few times. V usage is TRBV7-2 and J usage is TRBJ1-2; TRBD1 might be the D (5 bases). Germline CDR1 reads SGHTA; CDR2 reads FQGNSA. The CDR3 has 13 residues. V was cut by 3 bases and J by 8 bases, with 13 bases left in between. The DNA of the CDR3 is TGTGCCAGCAGCTTTATGGGGGAATGGGGCTACACCTTC. Translating it yields CASSFMGEWGYTF.